This T cell receptor (beta chain) emerged from a study of cytomegalovirus exposure and HLA in healthy donors. This clone was seen just once. Trimming shortened V by 1 base and J by 4 bases, and 32 bases separated the two germline ends. The CDR3 covers 20 residues. CDR1 and CDR2 from the germline V gene are GTSNPN and SVGIG (reference sequence). Amplification used 60 Vbeta primers and 13 Jbeta primers. The assay was immunoSEQ multiplex PCR, and TCRdb's table has in-frame clones only and misses some. The data show about 130,000 clones, approximately 82% seen once. The chain uses TRBV30 and TRBJ2-7, with TRBD1 as a possible D gene (6 bases). The TCR sequence derives from a boy aged 2 to 10 in good health and CMV-seronegative. The specimen sequenced was PBMCs. The CDR3 loop is CAWSEGLGDKNLYRGYEQYF. CDR3 bases: TGTGCCTGGAGTGAGGGCCTGGGGGATAAAAACCTGTATAGGGGGTACGAGCAGTACTTC.